This paragraph covers one TCR beta chain sequence. No antigen is known for it. Qualities for individual bases were not recorded, and no much larger clone is one base off. The germline V gene gives CDR1 as SGHDN and CDR2 as FVKESK. Trimming at the junction amounts to 3 bases on V and 4 bases on J, and the germline ends lie 10 bases apart. Counted from cysteine to phenylalanine, this CDR3 has 13 amino acids. Here the CDR3 DNA is all that survives: 39 bases in frame from base 1. This record comes from a study of cytomegalovirus exposure and HLA in healthy donors (dated by TCRdb to 2016 to 2017). About the full investigation: According to an earlier analysis of 587 of the donors, roughly 180 million T cells yielded approximately 120 million unique TCR beta sequences and 276 Gb of sequence data. Roughly 290 gigabases of sequencing data and roughly 80 million unique TCR sequences made up an early release that covered under 750 HLA-typed donors. Of the roughly 400 genotyped donors, approximately 81% were placed in the genetic ancestry cluster associated with self-reported Caucasian donors. The study aimed to test whether cataloging public T cell receptors could reveal signatures of past pathogen exposure. The study used immunosequencing to profile the T cell repertoires of some 600 subjects and linked those repertoires to cytomegalovirus serostatus. Along with the approximately 600-subject first cohort, a separate validation cohort of over 90 different subjects was used. High-throughput TCR immunosequencing, statistical association of individual TCRs with disease status, and machine learning were combined to predict cytomegalovirus infection status. A later analysis re-analyzed previously published TCR beta repertoires from 666 donors and added high-resolution HLA genotyping to study TCR occurrence patterns. Rather than using new phenotypic data, the later analysis identified candidate immune exposures from TCR beta sequences and from how often those sequences occurred across donors. An earlier analysis of fewer than 750 of the donors used high-throughput TCR beta sequencing to judge whether each TCR beta V gene segment behaved as functional or pseudogenic. Donor age, sex, ethnicity and CMV serostatus were collected together with the repertoire data. In a later genetic analysis, genome-wide SNP genotypes for about three fifths of the 666 donors were used, and that subset was treated as a discovery cohort. All discovery cohort repertoires had been generated using a single sequencing platform. HLA typing included class I and class II loci at four-digit resolution. The number of typed donors differed by locus: roughly 620-640 for A, B, C, DRB1 and DQB1; some 540 for DQA1; 600 to 610 for DPA1; and around 470 for DPB1. A few DR-DQ haplotypes were treated as single units for association and clustering because of strong linkage in the cohort. Across about 380 genotyped donors of the cohort, an average of roughly 200,000 unique TCR beta nucleotide sequences per donor were sequenced, and 15% to 20% of those sequences were non-productive.

Study-wide findings and limitations: In an earlier analysis of roughly 500 of the donors, most TCR beta V segments appeared in productive rearrangements about 90% or about 30% of the time, broadly matching IMGT annotations. The classifier was reported to diagnose cytomegalovirus status with high specificity and sensitivity in both the original and validation cohorts. Because counts were too low, around 18 rarely observed V segments, including chromosome 9 orphons, were left out of the earlier analysis of over 550 of the donors. Correlated functional status among segregating V segments might reflect linkage disequilibrium, but an unknown experimental factor could not be ruled out. Because the 87-base-pair reads could not distinguish some IMGT-functional V segments, including TRBV6-2 and TRBV6-3, those segments were excluded. This cohort had only TCR beta chains sequenced, and the lack of alpha or paired-chain data limited which features could be detected. In vitro tests confirmed that a few of the cytomegalovirus-associated TCR beta chains recognize cytomegalovirus antigens. The only immune exposure information available for the cohort was CMV serostatus. Because some donors lacked HLA typing at each locus, the association tests relied only on the typed subset. In a later analysis, some 17,000 TCR beta sequences were associated with specific HLA alleles at a false discovery rate of 0.05. A total of 150 to 200 TCR beta chains were listed by the study as associated with cytomegalovirus. Compared with equally common non-associated chains, HLA-associated TCR beta chains in a later analysis were more clonally expanded and had lower generation probabilities. The authors suggested that the approach could potentially be extended to other disease states and immunological phenotypes. Most TCR sequences were seen in very few donors, while some public TCRs were found in many individuals. Assigning TCR associations to individual alleles was difficult when HLA alleles, especially DR and DQ, strongly co-occurred. The presence/absence analyses assumed that sequencing depth was roughly uniform across donors, and that assumption may not be true. Most CMV-associated TCR beta chains appeared to be HLA-restricted in a later analysis, and the HLA associations seemed to be driven largely by CMV exposure. A cluster of highly shared sequence variants was judged likely to represent a technical artifact of the sequencing pipeline. In a later genetic analysis, fewer N-insertions in productive TCRs were reported among donors in an Asian-associated ancestry cluster than the roughly 670-donor mean. Several of the top co-occurrence clusters appeared to be linked to parvovirus B19, influenza, CMV and Epstein-Barr virus, according to a later analysis. A further reported finding was that TCR beta sequences accurately predicted the HLA-A and HLA-B alleles for most subjects in the first cohort. In a later analysis, the rate of TCR association differed among HLA loci, with DRB1 alleles having the most associated TCRs and HLA-C alleles having the fewest. In a later genetic analysis, a missense DCLRE1C variant was associated with V-gene and J-gene trimming of TCR beta chains, and the association was replicated in an independent cohort.

The protocol used for the library was the immunoSEQ multiplex PCR assay. For the multiplex PCR, a mixture combining 60 forward primers for TCR Vbeta segments and 13 reverse primers for TCR Jbeta segments was used. The CDR3 region of rearranged TCR beta genes was amplified from genomic DNA with a multiplex PCR assay. On the Illumina HiSeq System, the amplified TCR beta libraries were sequenced as 87-base-pair reads. In the source study's methods: A later analysis tallied 75 million to 85 million unique TCR beta chains across the roughly 610 repertoires, and around 10 million of those chains were shared by two or more donors. Raw reads were error-corrected and collapsed into unique sequences with a nearest-neighbor algorithm that merged closely related sequences to remove PCR and sequencing errors. V, D and J gene segments were assigned by aligning CDR3 sequences to IMGT reference sequences. Each retained sequence needed at least a six-nucleotide match to both a V gene segment and a J gene segment. A rearrangement was called productive if the CDR3 had no stop codons and remained in frame with V and J, and every other rearrangement was called non-productive. CDR3 was defined by IMGT convention, running from the second conserved V-encoded cysteine to the conserved J-encoded phenylalanine. In an earlier analysis of 550 to 650 of the donors, sequences lacking an unambiguous match to a single V gene segment were excluded. An earlier analysis of fewer than 650 of the donors classified V segments as functional when productive rearrangements were above 56.7% and as segregating when the standard deviation between donors was above 5%. A statistical classification framework was built for diagnosing cytomegalovirus status from the catalog of TCR beta chain sequences. V and J gene assignment, in a later analysis, came from comparing TCR nucleotide sequences with IMGT/GENE-DB human TR gene sequences. In a later analysis, CDR3 sequences and most-parsimonious VDJ recombination scenarios were assigned using the TCRdist pipeline. In a later analysis, every TCR beta chain was defined by the combination of its CDR3 amino acid sequence and its V-gene family, and reads without a unique V-gene family were dropped. To address suspected cross-contamination and a sequencing artifact, a later analysis removed around 590 highly shared, low-generation-probability nucleotide sequences. For each public chain, a later analysis derived a clonal expansion index from normalized ranks of inferred template counts within each repertoire. Generation probabilities in a later analysis came from a VDJ recombination model fitted to out-of-frame rearrangements, and those results were checked against IGoR. A later analysis scored TCR-TCR, TCR-HLA and TCR-CMV co-occurrence with hypergeometric tests, applying a repertoire-size bias correction to TCR pairs. False discovery rates were estimated in a later analysis by permuting HLA or CMV assignments 20 times. In a later analysis, co-occurring TCRs were grouped using DBSCAN, and TCRdist sequence similarity was added for clustering within HLA-allele-positive subsets. Repertoires with fewer than 30,000 or more than 120,000 public chains, plus five repertoires with anomalous nucleotide sharing, were excluded from co-occurrence clustering. Entries here come from immuneACCESS through TCRdb and include only in-frame sequences with V and J called. Some clones fail to appear in such tables; in the studies checked, an unresolved V gene covers under half of the shortfall, and the cause of the remainder is unknown. Clonal size and the V and J genes are those of that table, whereas D and trimming came from the DNA. In all, the sample holds roughly 120,000 clones, and approximately 80% of those were seen once. The top ten clonotypes cover around 0.92% of the sample.

The cohort consisted of hundreds of healthy bone marrow donors. At the time of sampling, all cohort members were nominally healthy, though unrecorded immune exposures were likely present. CMV serostatus was recorded as positive for roughly 300 and negative for about 50% of the 666 cohort members, whereas no CMV serostatus was recorded for the donor in question. A peripheral blood sample was collected from each donor, and TCR beta sequencing was performed on peripheral blood mononuclear cells. Genomic DNA extraction from the blood cell samples was performed with the Qiagen DNeasy Blood Extraction Kit.

Sample: PBMCs. The receptor was isolated from a human donor in good health. The rearranged segments are TRBV14 and TRBJ2-7; TRBD1 is perhaps the D gene, given 6 matching bases. Read as DNA, the sequence is TGTGCCAGCAGCCACCAAACAGGGTACGAGCAGTACTTC. The encoded protein is CASSHQTGYEQYF.